Each of the 32 T cell receptor beta chains below was sequenced from the same sample in a study of identical twins. TCRdb reanalysed the 5' RACE reads using MiXCR and keeps one entry per CDR3 protein. The table has approximately 680,000 distinct CDR3 sequences, less than 9% seen once; the top ten hold 1.6%. These data are also associated with another study on yellow fever vaccine responses in identical twins.

Sequencing was carried out using PBMCs. These receptors all come from a woman between 18 and 30 years old in good health.

This clonotype was seen more than once but under ten times. This chain connects TRBV5-5 to TRBJ2-1; 15 bases agree with TRBD2. The CDR3 has 17 amino acids. CDR1 and CDR2 from the germline V gene are SGHKS and YYEKEE (reference sequence). V shed 5 bases and J 2 bases; nucleotides not matched to a gene: 5. The CDR3 bases are TGTGCCAGCAGTCGCGGACTAGCGGGAGGGCCCTACAATGAGCAGTTCTTC. Protein product: CASSRGLAGGPYNEQFF.

The rearrangement uses TRBV2 and TRBJ2-7; D not resolved. V was shortened by 5 bases and J by 5 bases, with 7 bases between the two germline ends. Looked up from germline, CDR1 is SNHLY and CDR2 is FYNNEI. This CDR3 region has 11 residues. The CDR3 loop reads CASSLSHEQYV. The CDR3 DNA reads as TGTGCCAGCAGTTTAAGCCACGAGCAGTACGTC.

This clonotype appeared a few times. The gene calls are TRBV4-1 and TRBJ2-7, with 10 bases that match TRBD1. Germline loops: CDR1 MGHRA, CDR2 YSYEKL. CDR3 size: 14 residues. V dropped 3 bases and J dropped 6; count of bases not matched to a gene: 5. Written as DNA, the CDR3 is TGCGCCAGCAGCCAGGACAGGGGGTGGCTCGAGCAGTACTTC. Its translation is CASSQDRGWLEQYF.

This clonotype was counted ten times or more. Here the CDR3 DNA reads TGCAGCGTTGAGTTGCGCGGGAGGGGAAACACCGGGGAGCTGTTTTTT. Protein sequence: CSVELRGRGNTGELFF. V usage is TRBV29-1 and J usage is TRBJ2-2; 9 nucleotides agree with TRBD2. The CDR3 has 16 residues. V lost 3 bases, J lost 2 bases, and 7 bases stayed unmatched. Per the germline V gene, CDR1 is SQVTM and CDR2 is ANQGSEA.

This clonotype was counted ten times or more. The chain links TRBV12-3 or TRBV12-4 to TRBJ1-1; weak D call: TRBD1 (6 bases). This CDR3 spans 14 amino acids. V was clipped by 3 bases and J by 5 bases, with 13 bases between them. The CDR3 sequence: CASSLRQGKTEAFF. CDR3 bases: TGTGCCAGCAGTTTGAGGCAGGGGAAAACTGAAGCTTTCTTT.

The chain combines TRBV25-1 with TRBJ1-2, with 7 bases matching TRBD1. The CDR3 totals 17 residues. The germline V gene encodes CDR1 MGHDK and CDR2 SYGVNS. V lost 1 base and J lost 6; bases outside the gene matches: 14. The chain's CDR3 is CASSESTRTGPEDGYTF. CDR3 coding DNA: TGTGCCAGCAGTGAATCGACCCGGACAGGCCCGGAGGATGGCTACACCTTC.

This clonotype has just a few counts. The chain links TRBV7-3 to TRBJ2-1; TRBD2 matches at 14 bases. The ends lost 1 base at V and 8 bases at J; junction bases unmatched: 7. Germline assignment: CDR1 SGHTA and CDR2 FQGTGA. The CDR3 runs 17 residues. The CDR3 bases are TGTGCCAGCAGCTTAAGGGGGGGACTAGCGGGAGATGATGAGCAGTTCTTC. Encoded protein: CASSLRGGLAGDDEQFF.

At least ten counts were recorded for this clonotype. The rearrangement uses TRBV29-1 and TRBJ2-7, with TRBD1 matching 9 bases. The germline V gene encodes CDR1 SQVTM and CDR2 ANQGSEA. This CDR3 has 16 residues. The V gene end was trimmed by 4 bases and the J gene end by 4 bases; junction bases not matched to a gene: 14. The DNA for the CDR3 is TGCAGCGTTGCGGGGGGACAGGGCTCCATACTATACGAGCAGTACTTC. It codes for CSVAGGQGSILYEQYF.

The V call is TRBV11-3, the J call TRBJ2-1; D might be TRBD2 (6 bases). The CDR3 totals 14 residues. The V gene's germline CDR1 is SGHNT and CDR2 YENEEA. Deletions cut 5 bases from V and 7 bases from J, with 15 bases between. The CDR3 DNA is TGTGCCAGCAGCCCCCCTAGCGTGGAGAATGAGCAGTTCTTC. It is translated as CASSPPSVENEQFF. Full variable domain (remainder filled in from reference TRBV11-3 and TRBJ2-1): EAGVVQSPRYKIIEKKQPVAFWCNPISGHNTLYWYLQNLGQGPELLIRYENEEAVDDSQLPKDRFSAERLKGVDSTLKIQPAELGDSAVYLCASSPPSVENEQFFGPGTRLTVL.

This clonotype was counted only a few times. V gene TRBV2 combines with J gene TRBJ2-1, with 13 positions matching TRBD2. CDR1 SNHLY and CDR2 FYNNEI come from the germline V gene. This CDR3 is 16 amino acids long. With V trimmed by 1 base and J by 8 bases, 5 bases remained unmatched. CDR3 in DNA: TGTGCCAGCAGTGAAGAACTAGCGGGAGGGTTGGATGAGCAGTTCTTC. Translating it yields CASSEELAGGLDEQFF.

The table lists this clonotype with many counts. The rearrangement joins TRBV20-1 to TRBJ1-4; possible D gene TRBD1, 6 bases. Per the germline V gene, CDR1 is DFQATT and CDR2 is SNEGSKA (reference sequence). Trimming removed 6 bases from V and 0 bases from J, with 14 bases in between. This CDR3 region has 15 residues. CDR3 nucleotide sequence: TGCAGTGCGCTCTCCGGGACATCAACTAATGAAAAACTGTTTTTT. It encodes CSALSGTSTNEKLFF.

This clonotype appeared many times. The chain uses TRBV5-1 and TRBJ1-4; D is unclear. The CDR3 runs 13 residues. Germline-derived CDR1 and CDR2 are SGHRS and YFSETQ. Trimming shortened V by 4 bases and J by 8 bases, and 12 bases separated the two germline ends. CDR3: CASSAGPGEKLFF. CDR3 nucleotides: TGCGCCAGCAGCGCGGGCCCTGGAGAAAAACTGTTTTTT. The full variable domain, its missing parts supplied by reference TRBV5-1 and TRBJ1-4, is KAGVTQTPRYLIKTRGQQVTLSCSPISGHRSVSWYQQTPGQGLQFLFEYFSETQRNKGNFPGRFSGRQFSNSRSEMNVSTLELGDSALYLCASSAGPGEKLFFGSGTQLSVL.

To note about this clonotype: One end of the junction fails to match germline, which may point to a read error. The rearrangement uses TRBV20-1 and TRBJ1-5; perhaps TRBD1 as D (6 bases). From germline, CDR1 is DFQATT and CDR2 SNEGSKA (reference sequence). The CDR3 covers 17 residues. The CDR3 here is CCAITPTQGGSNQPQHF. The CDR3 coding sequence is TGCTGTGCTATCACCCCTACACAGGGAGGTAGCAATCAGCCCCAGCATTTT.

In its sample, this clonotype was seen a few times. This rearrangement joins TRBV20-1 to TRBJ2-1, with 10 bases aligning to TRBD2. CDR3 length equals 14 residues. V gave up 3 bases and J gave up 7 bases; unmatched junction bases: 6. The germline V gene encodes CDR1 DFQATT and CDR2 SNEGSKA (reference sequence). CDR3 loop: CSARFGTSVNEQFF. The CDR3 region has the DNA TGCAGTGCTAGGTTTGGGACTAGCGTAAATGAGCAGTTCTTC.

V gene TRBV4-1 combines with J gene TRBJ2-5; 10 bases agree with TRBD1. Germline CDR1 and CDR2: MGHRA and YSYEKL. J lost 3 bases, V lost 3 bases, and 4 bases had no gene match. The CDR3 runs 15 residues. The DNA of the CDR3 is TGCGCCAGCAGCCATCCCGGGACAGGGGAAGAGACCCAGTACTTC. It codes for CASSHPGTGEETQYF.

J is TRBJ2-2 and V is TRBV28, with D tentatively TRBD1 (6 bases). V was pared by 6 bases and J by 7 bases, with 15 bases between. In germline, CDR1 is MDHEN, CDR2 SYDVKM. The CDR3 runs 14 residues. The CDR3 sequence: CASSRTGLGGELFF. CDR3 coding DNA: TGTGCCAGCAGCCGAACAGGGTTGGGCGGGGAGCTGTTTTTT.

This clonotype was found a few times. The rearrangement links TRBV29-1 to TRBJ2-7, with D possibly being TRBD2 (5 bases). This CDR3 is 12 amino acids long. Looked up from germline, CDR1 is SQVTM and CDR2 is ANQGSEA. With 0 bases removed from V and 6 bases from J, the gap between germline ends came to 9 bases. The DNA for the CDR3 is TGCAGCGTTGAAGATCAGAGGGTCGAGCAGTACTTC. It is translated as CSVEDQRVEQYF.

The chain joins TRBV18 to TRBJ2-1; 10 bases agree with TRBD1. Germline V gene data show CDR1 as KGHSH and CDR2 as LQKENI. This CDR3 is 15 amino acids long. With V trimmed by 0 bases and J by 7 bases, 3 bases remained unmatched. DNA of the CDR3: TGTGCCAGCTCACCACCGACAGGGGGCTTGAATGAGCAGTTCTTC. Encoded protein: CASSPPTGGLNEQFF.

This clonotype was found a few times. The rearrangement uses TRBV6-5 and TRBJ2-7; D assignment may be TRBD1 or TRBD2 (5 bases each). CDR1 is MNHEY and CDR2 is SVGAGI in the germline V gene. The V and J ends lost 0 bases and 2 bases respectively, with 11 bases between them. The CDR3 has 15 residues. CDR3 sequence: CASSYSGTSPYEQYF. CDR3 nucleotides: TGTGCCAGCAGTTACTCGGGGACGTCTCCCTACGAGCAGTACTTC.

This clonotype was counted ten times or more. V gene TRBV7-8 combines with J gene TRBJ2-7, with a possible D match to TRBD2 (5 bases). The V end was cut by 5 bases, the J end by 4 bases, with 9 bases between. This CDR3 region has 12 residues. Germline lookup yields CDR1 SGHVS and CDR2 FQNEAQ. This CDR3 is CASSRGLYEQYV. The CDR3 DNA sequence: TGTGCCAGCAGCCGCGGACTGTACGAGCAGTACGTC.

The chain combines TRBV28 with TRBJ1-1; D unclear. The CDR3 consists of 11 residues. CDR1 is MDHEN, CDR2 SYDVKM, per germline. The ends were cut back, 2 bases at V and 6 bases at J, with 4 bases in the middle. The CDR3: CASSLISEAFF. In DNA, the CDR3 is TGTGCCAGCAGTTTAATTTCTGAAGCTTTCTTT. The variable domain in full, completed from reference TRBV28 and TRBJ1-1, reads DVKVTQSSRYLVKRTGEKVFLECVQDMDHENMFWYRQDPGLGLRLIYFSYDVKMKEKGDIPEGYSVSREKKERFSLILESASTNQTSMYLCASSLISEAFFGQGTRLTVV.

This clonotype was counted ten times or more. This chain uses TRBV7-6 with TRBJ1-4; 8 nucleotides agree with TRBD1. Germline assignment: CDR1 SGHVS and CDR2 FNYEAQ. The length of the CDR3 is 14 residues. Trimming at V came to 1 base and at J to 8 bases, leaving 3 bases not matched to a gene. Written as DNA, the CDR3 is TGTGCCAGCAGCTTAGGACAGGGGAGAGAAAAACTGTTTTTT. Translating gives CASSLGQGREKLFF.

This clonotype was counted a few times. The rearrangement links TRBV5-1 to TRBJ2-1; 9 bases align to TRBD1. The trim removed 2 bases at V and 5 bases at J, leaving 5 bases unmatched. Germline values: CDR1 SGHRS, CDR2 YFSETQ. The CDR3 has 15 residues. The CDR3 loop reads CASSFRRQGDNEQFF. As DNA, the CDR3 is TGCGCCAGCAGCTTTAGACGACAGGGGGACAATGAGCAGTTCTTC.

The V call is TRBV3-1, the J call TRBJ2-4; TRBD1 agrees at 8 bases. The J segment lost 4 bases and the V segment lost 3 bases, leaving 5 bases of the junction unmatched. Germline values: CDR1 LGHDT, CDR2 YNNKEL (reference sequence). The CDR3 loop spans 15 amino acids. The CDR3 sequence: CASSQQRTGKNIQYF. CDR3 bases: TGTGCCAGCAGCCAGCAACGGACAGGGAAAAACATTCAGTACTTC.

This clonotype occurred many times. The chain is built from TRBV12-3 or TRBV12-4 and TRBJ1-2; the match to TRBD1 covers 7 bases. This CDR3 contains 16 residues. After removal of 5 bases from V and 1 base from J, the junction contained 10 bases not matched to a gene. CDR3 sequence reads: CASSPGLGQINYGYTF. The CDR3 coding sequence is TGTGCCAGCAGTCCTGGGCTGGGACAGATTAACTATGGCTACACCTTC.

J is TRBJ2-3 and V is TRBV29-1; 9 positions agree with TRBD2. The CDR3 is 18 residues long. J was trimmed by 6 bases and V by 4 bases; bases with no gene match: 20. From germline, CDR1 is SQVTM and CDR2 ANQGSEA. In DNA form, the CDR3 reads TGCAGCGTTGTGAAAGGGGAAGCGGGAGGTCTATTGAGGGATACGCAGTATTTT. Translating it yields CSVVKGEAGGLLRDTQYF.

The chain recombines TRBV6-1 with TRBJ2-1; TRBD2 aligns across 7 bases. Germline assignment: CDR1 MNHNS and CDR2 SASEGT. This CDR3 comprises 13 residues. V was pared by 8 bases and J by 6 bases, with 7 bases of the junction left unmatched. The CDR3 region is CASAPGGSNEQFF. The CDR3 DNA follows: TGTGCCAGCGCTCCGGGCGGGAGCAATGAGCAGTTCTTC.

This clonotype was counted at least ten times. DNA for the CDR3: TGTGCCAGCAGTCTGACTAGCGGGGGGTTCTCGGGTACGCAGTATTTT. Protein product: CASSLTSGGFSGTQYF. The chain has TRBV6-2 or TRBV6-3 and TRBJ2-3; 13 bases align to TRBD2. There are 16 residues in the CDR3. Germline trimming cut 5 bases from V and 8 bases from J; bases unmatched to any gene: 10. CDR1 is MNHEY and CDR2 is SVGEGT in the germline V gene.

This clonotype came up many times. This chain joins TRBV7-9 and TRBJ2-7, with D uncertain. Per the germline V gene, CDR1 is SEHNR and CDR2 is FQNEAQ (reference sequence). This CDR3 spans 14 amino acids. The ends were cut back, 1 base at V and 0 bases at J, with 7 bases in the middle. DNA for the CDR3: TGTGCCAGCAGCTTAGGGACCTACTCCTACGAGCAGTACGTC. Its protein product is CASSLGTYSYEQYV.

This chain links TRBV27 with TRBJ2-1; D might be TRBD2 (6 bases). The CDR3 is 17 residues long. Germline CDR1 reads MNHEY; CDR2 reads SMNVEV (reference sequence). Trimming took off 6 bases at V and 1 base at J, with 19 bases between the two ends. As DNA, the CDR3 is TGTGCCAGCAGCTCCCGGTCTAGCGTAGTATCCTACAATGAGCAGTTCTTC. Translation gives CASSSRSSVVSYNEQFF.

This rearrangement joins TRBV2 to TRBJ1-5, with TRBD1 matching 7 bases. The V gene's germline CDR1 is SNHLY and CDR2 FYNNEI. V gave up 4 bases and J gave up 11 bases; unmatched junction bases: 8. The CDR3 sequence is 13 residues long. CDR3 protein: CASSGQGLGSQHF. The CDR3 DNA follows: TGTGCCAGCAGTGGACAGGGCCTAGGATCCCAGCATTTT.

This clonotype was counted at least ten times. The chain has TRBV24-1 and TRBJ2-3; no clear D. There are 13 residues in the CDR3. Trimming took 8 bases from V and 11 from J, leaving 19 bases between them. Looked up from germline, CDR1 is KGHDR and CDR2 is SFDVKD. The CDR3 loop is CATTASLSPKQYF. The CDR3 DNA reads as TGTGCCACCACAGCCAGCCTCTCACCAAAGCAGTATTTT.